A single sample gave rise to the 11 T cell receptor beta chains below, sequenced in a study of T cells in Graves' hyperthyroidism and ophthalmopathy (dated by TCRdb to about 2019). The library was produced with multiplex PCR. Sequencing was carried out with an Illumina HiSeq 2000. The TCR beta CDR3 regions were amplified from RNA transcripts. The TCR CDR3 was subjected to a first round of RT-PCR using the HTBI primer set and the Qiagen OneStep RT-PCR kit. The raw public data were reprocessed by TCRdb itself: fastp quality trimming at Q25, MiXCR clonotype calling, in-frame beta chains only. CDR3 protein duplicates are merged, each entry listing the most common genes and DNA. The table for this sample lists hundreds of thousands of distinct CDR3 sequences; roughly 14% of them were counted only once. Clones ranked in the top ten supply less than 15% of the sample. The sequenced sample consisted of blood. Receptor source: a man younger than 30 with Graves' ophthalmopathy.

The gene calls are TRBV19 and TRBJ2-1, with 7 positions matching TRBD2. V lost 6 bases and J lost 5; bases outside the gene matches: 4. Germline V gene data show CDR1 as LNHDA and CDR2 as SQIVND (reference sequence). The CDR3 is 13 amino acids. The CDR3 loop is CASRKLADNEQFF. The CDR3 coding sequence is TGTGCCAGTAGGAAGCTAGCGGACAATGAGCAGTTCTTC. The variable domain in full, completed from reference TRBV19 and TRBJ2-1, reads DGGITQSPKYLFRKEGQNVTLSCEQNLNHDAMYWYRQDPGQGLRLIYYSQIVNDFQKGDIAEGYSVSREKKESFPLTVTSAQKNPTAFYLCASRKLADNEQFFGPGTRLTVL.

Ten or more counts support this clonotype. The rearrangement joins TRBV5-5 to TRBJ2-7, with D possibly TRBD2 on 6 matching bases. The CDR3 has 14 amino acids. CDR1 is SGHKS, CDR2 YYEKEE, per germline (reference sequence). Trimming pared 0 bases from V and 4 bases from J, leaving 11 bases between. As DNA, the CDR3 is TGTGCCAGCAGCTTGGAAGGGACTTCATACGAGCAGTACTTC. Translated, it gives CASSLEGTSYEQYF.

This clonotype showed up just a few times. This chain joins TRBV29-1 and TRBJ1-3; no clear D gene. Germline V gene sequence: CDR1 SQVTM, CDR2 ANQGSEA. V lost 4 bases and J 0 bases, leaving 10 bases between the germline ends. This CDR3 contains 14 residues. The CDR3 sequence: CSVVVADSGNTIYF. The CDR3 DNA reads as TGCAGCGTTGTTGTCGCAGACTCTGGAAACACCATATATTTT.

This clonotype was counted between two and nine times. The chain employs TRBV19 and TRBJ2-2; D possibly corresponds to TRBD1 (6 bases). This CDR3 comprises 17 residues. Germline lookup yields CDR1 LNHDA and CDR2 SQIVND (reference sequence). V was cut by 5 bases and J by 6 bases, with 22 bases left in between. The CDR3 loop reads CASSVGWGQGEAGELFF. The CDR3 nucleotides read TGTGCCAGTAGTGTGGGTTGGGGGCAGGGCGAGGCCGGGGAGCTGTTTTTT.

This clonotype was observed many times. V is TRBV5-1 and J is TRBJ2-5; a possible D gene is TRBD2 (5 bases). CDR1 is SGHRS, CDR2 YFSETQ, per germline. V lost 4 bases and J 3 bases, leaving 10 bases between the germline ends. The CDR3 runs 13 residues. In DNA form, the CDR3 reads TGCGCCAGCAGCGTGACTATGGAAGAGACCCAGTACTTC. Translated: CASSVTMEETQYF.

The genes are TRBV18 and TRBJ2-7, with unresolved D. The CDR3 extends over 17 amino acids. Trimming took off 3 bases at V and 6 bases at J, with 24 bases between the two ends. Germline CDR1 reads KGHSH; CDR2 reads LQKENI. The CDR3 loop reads CASSPLQSGHGSGEQYF. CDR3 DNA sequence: TGTGCCAGCTCACCTTTACAGTCCGGGCACGGCTCCGGCGAGCAGTACTTC.

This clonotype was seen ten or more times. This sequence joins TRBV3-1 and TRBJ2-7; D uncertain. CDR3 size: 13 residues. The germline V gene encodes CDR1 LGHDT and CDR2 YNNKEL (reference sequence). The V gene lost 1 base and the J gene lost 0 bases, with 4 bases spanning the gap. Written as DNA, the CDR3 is TGTGCCAGCAGCCAAGTAAACTCCTACGAGCAGTACTTC. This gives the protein CASSQVNSYEQYF.

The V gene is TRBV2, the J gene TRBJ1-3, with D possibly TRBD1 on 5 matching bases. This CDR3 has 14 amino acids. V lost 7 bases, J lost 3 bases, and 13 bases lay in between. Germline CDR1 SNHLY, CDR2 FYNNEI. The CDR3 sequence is CASTLGAGGNTIYF. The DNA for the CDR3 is TGTGCCAGCACCCTCGGGGCGGGTGGAAACACCATATATTTT.

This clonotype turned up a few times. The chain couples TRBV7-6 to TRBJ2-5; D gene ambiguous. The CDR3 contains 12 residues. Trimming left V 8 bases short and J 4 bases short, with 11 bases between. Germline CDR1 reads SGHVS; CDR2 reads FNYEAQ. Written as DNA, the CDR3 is TGTGCCAGCGGCCTCGCGTTAGAGACCCAGTACTTC. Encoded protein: CASGLALETQYF.

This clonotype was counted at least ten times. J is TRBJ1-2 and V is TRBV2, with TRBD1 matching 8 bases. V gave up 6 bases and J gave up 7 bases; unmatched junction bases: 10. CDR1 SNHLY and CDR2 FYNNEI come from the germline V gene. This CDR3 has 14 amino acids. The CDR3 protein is CASRLDREWRGYTF. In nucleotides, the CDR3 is TGTGCCAGCAGGTTGGACAGGGAATGGCGTGGCTACACCTTC.

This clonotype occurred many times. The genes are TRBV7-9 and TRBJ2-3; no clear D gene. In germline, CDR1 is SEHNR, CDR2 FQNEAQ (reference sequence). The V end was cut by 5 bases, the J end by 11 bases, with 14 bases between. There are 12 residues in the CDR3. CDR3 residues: CASSTHGVEQYF. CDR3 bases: TGTGCCAGCAGCACACATGGCGTAGAGCAGTATTTT. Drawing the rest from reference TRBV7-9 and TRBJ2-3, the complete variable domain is DTGVSQNPRHKITKRGQNVTFRCDPISEHNRLYWYRQTLGQGPEFLTYFQNEAQLEKSRLLSDRFSAERPKGSFSTLEIQRTEQGDSAMYLCASSTHGVEQYFGPGTRLTVL.